This is a list of T cell receptor beta chains from one sample in a study of T cells in tuberculosis. Some clones are missing from TCRdb's copy, which holds only in-frame ones; the method was immunoSEQ multiplex PCR. The table records under 40,000 clones, about 93% of them present only once. Sequenced input: PBMCs. The receptors were sampled from a donor aged 10-29 years with latent tuberculosis or without tuberculosis infection. Each CDR3 is given without its conserved first and last residue.

V: TRBV19; length: 17; CDR3: ASSMFTGVAGDSYNEQF
V: TRBV4-1; length: 14; CDR3: ASSQDHRVSPDGYT
V: TRBV27; length: 12; CDR3: ASRELGQGYEQY
V: TRBV30; length: 12; CDR3: AWSVGSGEYEQY
V: TRBV2; length: 10; CDR3: ASSGTGDGYT
V: TRBV7-2; length: 13; CDR3: ASSLADRAENIQY
V: TRBV6-4; length: 13; CDR3: ASSDSMTPGGASF
V: TRBV18; length: 15; CDR3: ASSPPTGRPTTGELF
V: TRBV5-1; length: 11; CDR3: ASSLDGSQPQH
V: TRBV29-1; length: 11; CDR3: SVLLAGANVLT
V: TRBV19; length: 14; CDR3: ASGLAGGFAKNIQY
V: TRBV5-4; length: 10; CDR3: ASSQTGDGYT
V: TRBV19; length: 13; CDR3: ASRPRQFMDTEAF
V: TRBV5-5; length: 12; CDR3: ASSREQGYNEQF
V: TRBV5-4; length: 12; CDR3: ASSFQQGNTEAF
V: TRBV25-1; length: 13; CDR3: ASSESGTGQEAQH
V: TRBV18; length: 14; CDR3: ASSPGQSISGNTIY
V: TRBV7-2; length: 17; CDR3: ASSLAPGTGTLSNQPQH
V: TRBV2; length: 13; CDR3: ASSDSDISNQPQH
V: TRBV7-9; length: 13; CDR3: ASSSTDRVGDGYT
V: TRBV4-3; length: 13; CDR3: ASRPGQHPNYGYT
V: TRBV2; length: 11; CDR3: ASSEGVDQPQH
V: TRBV19; length: 15; CDR3: ASSFTWAIDRGYGYT
V: TRBV6-1; length: 12; CDR3: ASSDLAGAVEQY
V: TRBV19; length: 13; CDR3: ASSIGGGDYNEQF
V: TRBV5-4; length: 12; CDR3: ASSLEQNQETQY
V: TRBV4-1; length: 14; CDR3: ASSQDGGIGNQPQH
V: TRBV9; length: 15; CDR3: ASSSRGRGLGNEKLF
V: TRBV5-4; length: 13; CDR3: ASSLDGSSGNTIY
V: TRBV5-4; length: 10; CDR3: ASSLIPVGYT
V: TRBV4-1; length: 12; CDR3: ASSQPDTTYEQY
V: TRBV5-1; length: 13; CDR3: ASSVNKGASYEQY
V: TRBV7-2; length: 14; CDR3: ASSSVLTGQNQPQH
V: TRBV4-1; length: 13; CDR3: ASSQGTGINQPQH
V: TRBV30; length: 11; CDR3: AWIRRVNTEAF
V: TRBV4-1; length: 17; CDR3: ASSQAYRGAGGDTGELF
V: TRBV10-1; length: 13; CDR3: ASNSYAGENYEQY
V: TRBV4-1; length: 14; CDR3: ASSQLKVGANSPLH
V: TRBV6-5; length: 12; CDR3: ASRSTGQRNTQY
V: TRBV15; length: 14; CDR3: ATSRSSGTNTGELF
V: TRBV27; length: 13; CDR3: ASSLYGTGPHEQY
V: TRBV12-5; length: 13; CDR3: ASGLEQGTTGELF
V: TRBV19; length: 9; CDR3: ASSIEDEQF
V: TRBV7-2; length: 14; CDR3: ASSFGNRGVNTEAF
V: TRBV9; length: 12; CDR3: ASSSRTGPYEQY
V: TRBV6-1; length: 11; CDR3: ASSEVRNTEAF
V: TRBV9; length: 14; CDR3: ASSPPRGGPPETQY
V: TRBV4-2; length: 13; CDR3: ASSQDPGVLDTQY
V: TRBV9; length: 14; CDR3: ASSAGQGFNTGELF
V: TRBV7-9; length: 10; CDR3: ASSLGGTPQY
V: TRBV19; length: 15; CDR3: ASSIGVTLGTKSDNT
V: TRBV21-1; length: 12; CDR3: ASRGTGRFAEAF